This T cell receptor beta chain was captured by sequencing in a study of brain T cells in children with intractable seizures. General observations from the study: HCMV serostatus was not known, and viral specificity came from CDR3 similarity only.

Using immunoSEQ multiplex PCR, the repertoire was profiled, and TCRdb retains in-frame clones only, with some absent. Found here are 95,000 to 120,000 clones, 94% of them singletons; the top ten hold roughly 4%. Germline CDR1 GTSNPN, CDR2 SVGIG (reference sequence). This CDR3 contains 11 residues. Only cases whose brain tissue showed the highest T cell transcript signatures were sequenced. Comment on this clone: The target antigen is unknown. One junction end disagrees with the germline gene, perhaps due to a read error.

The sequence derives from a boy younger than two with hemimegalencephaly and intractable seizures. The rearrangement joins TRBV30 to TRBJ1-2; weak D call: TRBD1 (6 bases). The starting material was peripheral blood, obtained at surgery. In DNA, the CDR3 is TGTGCCTGGGTCCAGGGGCAGGGGCCCTTCTTC. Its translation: CAWVQGQGPFF.